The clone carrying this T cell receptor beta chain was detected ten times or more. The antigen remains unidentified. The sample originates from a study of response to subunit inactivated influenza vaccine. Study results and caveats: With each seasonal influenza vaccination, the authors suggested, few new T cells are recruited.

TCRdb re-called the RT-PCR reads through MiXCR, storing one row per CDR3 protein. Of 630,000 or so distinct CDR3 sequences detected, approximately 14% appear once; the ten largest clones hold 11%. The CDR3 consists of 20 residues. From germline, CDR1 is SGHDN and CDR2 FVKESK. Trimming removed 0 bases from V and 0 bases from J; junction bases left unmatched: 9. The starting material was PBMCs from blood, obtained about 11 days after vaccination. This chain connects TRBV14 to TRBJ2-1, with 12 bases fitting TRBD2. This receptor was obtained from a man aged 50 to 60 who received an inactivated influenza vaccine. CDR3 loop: CASSQDRRTSGTASYNEQFF. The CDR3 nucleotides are TGTGCCAGCAGCCAAGATCGTCGGACTAGCGGGACCGCCTCCTACAATGAGCAGTTCTTC.